The subject of this entry is one T cell receptor (beta chain). This clonotype has at least ten counts. No cognate antigen has been identified for it. Within one base of it there is no much larger clone, and no base qualities were kept. The time point label on this specimen signifies: sample taken at primary tumor resection. Samples were obtained from fewer than 80 patients with early-stage, untreated non-small cell lung cancer from the lung TRACERx cohort. Without any cell sorting, TCR sequencing was performed on whole RNA extracted either from tumor and nontumor lung tissue or from cryopreserved PBMC samples. A patient was chosen for TCR sequencing only when enough RNA was available from at least two tumor regions. Before selection, tumor and adjacent nontumor lung specimens were reviewed by a lung pathologist. This sample stems from a study of spatial heterogeneity in lung cancer (dated by TCRdb to the late 2010s). Regarding the complete study: Beta-chain transcripts were consistently detected in greater numbers than alpha-chain transcripts, which likely reflects a higher abundance of beta-chain transcripts. In tumor regions, TCR transcript counts showed a strong correlation with a T cell transcriptional module score derived from matched bulk RNA-seq. In the raw uncorrected reads, each unique combination of TCR and UMI appeared more than ten times on average. In non-small cell lung cancer, the study made a quantitative comparison of TCR alpha and beta repertoires among multiple tumor regions, matched nontumor lung and blood. Nonsynonymous mutation counts, determined by whole-exome sequencing of tumor tissue, were related to features of the TCR repertoire. At surgery, hundreds of tumor regions, 61 to 65 matched nontumor lung samples and 45 to 60 PBMC samples were TCR-sequenced for both alpha and beta chains. Points the paper makes about the study in general: Confirming at a functional level the hypothesis that regional TCRs recognize regional mutations was considered to require additional single-cell paired TCR alpha and beta sequencing. TCR-seq coverage of tumor T cells was estimated to be only roughly 7.3% for alpha chains and about 13% for beta chains. The tumor nonsynonymous mutation count correlated with the number of expanded intratumoral alpha and beta TCRs. Counts of ubiquitous and regional expanded TCRs were found to correlate with counts of ubiquitous and regional nonsynonymous mutations, respectively.

Taken from cysteine to phenylalanine, the CDR3 has 14 residues. Just CDR3 DNA is preserved here, 42 bases in frame from base 1. V and J are truncated by 8 bases and 5 bases respectively, leaving an intervening sequence of 16 bases. Looking up the germline V gene yields CDR1 MDHEN and CDR2 SYDVKM. To prepare the library, 5' RACE was applied. Instrument used: NextSeq 500. In the TCR library protocol, a unique molecular identifier was attached to each TCR cDNA molecule so that PCR and sequencing errors could be corrected. The original pipeline was this. TCR identification, UMI-based error correction and CDR3 extraction were performed with Decombinator tools. TCRs above a frequency of 2 per 1,000, corresponding to the top 1% of the tumor frequency distribution, were defined as expanded. Expanded tumor TCRs statistically deemed absent (corrected P<0.05) from at least one tumor region were classed as regional, and all other expanded tumor TCRs were classed as ubiquitous. Renyi diversity was computed with the R vegan package after each repertoire had been subsampled 100 times to 5,000 TCRs. CDR3 similarity networks were constructed using string-kernel similarity of amino acid triplets, with links drawn between CDR3s whose pairwise similarity was above 0.82. TCRdb's own reprocessing of the public reads used fastp at Q25 and MiXCR and kept productive beta chains. For every CDR3 protein sequence, its rows merge into one entry that carries the most common genes and DNA. The V and J calls were not made by the authors but by TCRdb's processing. For this sample the table gives 24,000 or so distinct CDR3 sequences, of which roughly 10% were detected only once. The ten largest clones take up about 7.7% of the sample.

This chain joins TRBV28 to TRBJ1-5; the D gene is unclear. The receptor comes from a male donor with early-stage non-small cell lung cancer. The sample consisted of lung tumor tissue, taken at surgery. The DNA sequence is given as TGTGCCAGCGGGAGCGGTAGAGTGTATCAGCCCCAGCATTTT. It translates to CASGSGRVYQPQHF.